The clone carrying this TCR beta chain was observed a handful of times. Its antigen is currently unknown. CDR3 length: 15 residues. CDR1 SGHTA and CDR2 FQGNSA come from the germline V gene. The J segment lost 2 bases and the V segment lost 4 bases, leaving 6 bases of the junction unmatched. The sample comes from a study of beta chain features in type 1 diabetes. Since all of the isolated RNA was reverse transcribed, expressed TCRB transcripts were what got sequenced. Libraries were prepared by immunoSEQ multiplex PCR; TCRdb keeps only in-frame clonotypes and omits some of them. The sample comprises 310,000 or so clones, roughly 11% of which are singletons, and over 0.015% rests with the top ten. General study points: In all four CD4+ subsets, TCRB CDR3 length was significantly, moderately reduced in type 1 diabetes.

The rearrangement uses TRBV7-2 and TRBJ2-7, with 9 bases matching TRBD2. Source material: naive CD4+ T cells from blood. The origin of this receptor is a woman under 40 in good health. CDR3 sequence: CASSSRTSETYEQYF. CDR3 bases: TGTGCCAGCAGCTCACGGACTAGCGAGACCTACGAGCAGTACTTC.